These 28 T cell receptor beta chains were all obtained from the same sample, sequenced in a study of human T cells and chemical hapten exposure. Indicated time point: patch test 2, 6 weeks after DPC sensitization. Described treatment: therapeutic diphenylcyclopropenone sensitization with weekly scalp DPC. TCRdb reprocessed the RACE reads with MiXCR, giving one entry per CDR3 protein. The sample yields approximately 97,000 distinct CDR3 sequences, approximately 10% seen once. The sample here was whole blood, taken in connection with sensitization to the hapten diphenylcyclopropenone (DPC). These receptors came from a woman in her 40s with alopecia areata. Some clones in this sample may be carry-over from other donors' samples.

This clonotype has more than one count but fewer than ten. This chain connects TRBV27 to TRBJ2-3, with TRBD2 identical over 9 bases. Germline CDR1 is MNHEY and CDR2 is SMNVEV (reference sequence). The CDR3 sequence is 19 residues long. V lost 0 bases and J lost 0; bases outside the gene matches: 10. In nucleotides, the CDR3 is TGTGCCAGCAGTTTATCTCGGCTAGCGGGATCCTCTAGCACAGATACGCAGTATTTT. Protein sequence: CASSLSRLAGSSSTDTQYF.

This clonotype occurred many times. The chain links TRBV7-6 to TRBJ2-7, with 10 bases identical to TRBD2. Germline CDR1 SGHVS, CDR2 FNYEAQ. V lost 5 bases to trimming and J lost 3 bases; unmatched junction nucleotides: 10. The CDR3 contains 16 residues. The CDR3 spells CASSGGWPSGGYEQYF. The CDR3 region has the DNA TGTGCCAGCAGCGGAGGGTGGCCTAGCGGGGGCTACGAGCAGTACTTC.

The CDR3, as DNA: TGTGCCAGCAGCCAATCAGGTCCAGATACGCAGTATTTT. Translating gives CASSQSGPDTQYF. The chain employs TRBV3-1 and TRBJ2-3; D is unresolved. V lost 2 bases to trimming and J lost 4 bases, with 7 bases between them. CDR1 is LGHDT and CDR2 is YNNKEL in the germline V gene (reference sequence). CDR3 length: 13 residues.

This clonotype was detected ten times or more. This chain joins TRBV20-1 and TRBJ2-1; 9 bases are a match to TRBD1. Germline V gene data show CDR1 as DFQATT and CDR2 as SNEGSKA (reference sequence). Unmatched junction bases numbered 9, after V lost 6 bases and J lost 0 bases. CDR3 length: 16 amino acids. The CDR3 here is CSAEERQGGSYNEQFF. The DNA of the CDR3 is TGCAGTGCCGAAGAGCGACAGGGGGGCTCCTACAATGAGCAGTTCTTC.

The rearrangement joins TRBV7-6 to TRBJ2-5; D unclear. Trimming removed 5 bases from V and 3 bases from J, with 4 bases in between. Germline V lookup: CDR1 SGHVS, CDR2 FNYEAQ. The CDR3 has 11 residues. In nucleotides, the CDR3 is TGTGCCAGCAGCGAAAAAGAGACCCAGTACTTC. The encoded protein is CASSEKETQYF.

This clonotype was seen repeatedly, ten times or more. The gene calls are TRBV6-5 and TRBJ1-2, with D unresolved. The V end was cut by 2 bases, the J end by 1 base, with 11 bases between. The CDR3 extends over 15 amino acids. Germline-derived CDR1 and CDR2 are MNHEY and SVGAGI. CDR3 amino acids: CASSYTPWDNYGYTF. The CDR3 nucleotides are TGTGCCAGCAGTTACACCCCGTGGGATAACTATGGCTACACCTTC.

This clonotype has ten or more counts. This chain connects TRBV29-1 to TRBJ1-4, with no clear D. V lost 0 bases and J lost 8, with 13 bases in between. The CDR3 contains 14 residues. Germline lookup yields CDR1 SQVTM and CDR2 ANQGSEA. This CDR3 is CSVEDPWIGEKLFF. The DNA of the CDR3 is TGCAGCGTTGAAGATCCCTGGATAGGGGAAAAACTGTTTTTT.

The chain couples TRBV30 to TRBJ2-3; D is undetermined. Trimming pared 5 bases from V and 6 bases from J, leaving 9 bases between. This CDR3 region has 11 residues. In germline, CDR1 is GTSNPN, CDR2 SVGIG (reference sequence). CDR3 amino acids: CAWARTDTQYF. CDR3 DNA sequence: TGTGCCTGGGCGAGGACGGATACGCAGTATTTT.

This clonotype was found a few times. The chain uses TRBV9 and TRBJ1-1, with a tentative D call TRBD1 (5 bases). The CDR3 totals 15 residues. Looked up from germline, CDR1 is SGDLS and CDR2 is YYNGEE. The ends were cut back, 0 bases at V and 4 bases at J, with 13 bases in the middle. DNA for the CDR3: TGTGCCAGCAGCGTAGGTGACGCAAGGGGCACTGAAGCTTTCTTT. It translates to CASSVGDARGTEAFF.

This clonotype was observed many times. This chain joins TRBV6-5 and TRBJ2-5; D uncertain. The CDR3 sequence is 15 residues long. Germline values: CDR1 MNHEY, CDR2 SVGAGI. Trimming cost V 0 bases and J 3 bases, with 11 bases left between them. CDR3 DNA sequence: TGTGCCAGCAGTTACTCGCTCGACGGTAAAGAGACCCAGTACTTC. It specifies CASSYSLDGKETQYF.

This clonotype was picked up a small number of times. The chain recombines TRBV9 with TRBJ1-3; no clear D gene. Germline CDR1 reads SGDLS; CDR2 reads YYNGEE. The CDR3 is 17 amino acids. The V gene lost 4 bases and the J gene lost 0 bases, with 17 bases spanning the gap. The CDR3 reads CASSPQIGGPSGNTIYF. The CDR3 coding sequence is TGTGCCAGCAGCCCCCAGATTGGTGGGCCCTCTGGAAACACCATATATTTT.

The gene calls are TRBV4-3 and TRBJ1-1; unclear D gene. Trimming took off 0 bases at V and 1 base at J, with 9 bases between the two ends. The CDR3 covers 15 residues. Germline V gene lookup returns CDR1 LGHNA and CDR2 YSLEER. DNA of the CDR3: TGCGCCAGCAGCCAAGATATGAGGCCGAACACTGAAGCTTTCTTT. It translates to CASSQDMRPNTEAFF.

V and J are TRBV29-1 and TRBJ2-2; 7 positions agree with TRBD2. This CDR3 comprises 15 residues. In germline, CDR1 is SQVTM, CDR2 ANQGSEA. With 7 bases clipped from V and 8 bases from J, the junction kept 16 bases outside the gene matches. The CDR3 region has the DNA TGCAGCGCCCGCGGAGCCAGCGGGACCGGAGGGGAGCTGTTTTTT. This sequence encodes CSARGASGTGGELFF.

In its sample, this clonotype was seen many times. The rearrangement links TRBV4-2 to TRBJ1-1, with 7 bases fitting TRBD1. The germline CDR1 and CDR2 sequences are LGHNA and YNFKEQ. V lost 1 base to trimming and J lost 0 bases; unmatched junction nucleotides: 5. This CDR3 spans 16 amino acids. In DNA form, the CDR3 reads TGTGCCAGCAGCCAAGGCACCGGGACAGTGAACACTGAAGCTTTCTTT. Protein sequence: CASSQGTGTVNTEAFF.

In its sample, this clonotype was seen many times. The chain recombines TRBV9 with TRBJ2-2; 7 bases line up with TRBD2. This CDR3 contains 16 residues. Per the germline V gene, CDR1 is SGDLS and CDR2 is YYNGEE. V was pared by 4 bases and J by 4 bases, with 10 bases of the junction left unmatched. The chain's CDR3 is CASSQQAGLSTGELFF. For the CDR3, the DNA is TGTGCCAGCAGCCAACAAGCGGGGTTGAGCACCGGGGAGCTGTTTTTT.

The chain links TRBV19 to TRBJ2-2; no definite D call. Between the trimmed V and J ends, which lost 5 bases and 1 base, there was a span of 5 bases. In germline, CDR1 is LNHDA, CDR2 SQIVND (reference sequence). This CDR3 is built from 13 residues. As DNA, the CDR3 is TGTGCCAGTAGTTTGGGGAACACCGGGGAGCTGTTTTTT. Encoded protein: CASSLGNTGELFF.

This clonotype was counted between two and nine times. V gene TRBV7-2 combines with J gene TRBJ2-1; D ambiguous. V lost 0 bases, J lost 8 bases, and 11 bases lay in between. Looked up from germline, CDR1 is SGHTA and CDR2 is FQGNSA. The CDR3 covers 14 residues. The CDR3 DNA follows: TGTGCCAGCAGCTTAGCGGCAGGAACGGATGAGCAGTTCTTC. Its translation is CASSLAAGTDEQFF.

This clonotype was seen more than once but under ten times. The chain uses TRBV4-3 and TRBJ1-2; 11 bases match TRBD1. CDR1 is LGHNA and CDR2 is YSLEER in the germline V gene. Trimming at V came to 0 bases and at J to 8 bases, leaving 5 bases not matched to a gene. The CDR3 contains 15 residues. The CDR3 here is CASSQDRTGGRGYTF. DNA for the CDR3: TGCGCCAGCAGCCAAGATCGGACAGGGGGCCGGGGCTACACCTTC.

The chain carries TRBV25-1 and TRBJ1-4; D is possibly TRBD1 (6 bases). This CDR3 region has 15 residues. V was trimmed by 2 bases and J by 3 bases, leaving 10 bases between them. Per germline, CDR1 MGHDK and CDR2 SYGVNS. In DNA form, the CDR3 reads TGTGCCAGCAGTGAAAGGGGGGCGGCTAATGAAAAACTGTTTTTT. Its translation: CASSERGAANEKLFF.

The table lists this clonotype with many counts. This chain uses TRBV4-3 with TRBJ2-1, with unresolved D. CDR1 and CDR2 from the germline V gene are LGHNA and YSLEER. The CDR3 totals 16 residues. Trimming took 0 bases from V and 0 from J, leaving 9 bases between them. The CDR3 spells CASSQESGGSYNEQFF. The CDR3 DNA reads TGCGCCAGCAGCCAAGAGTCGGGTGGCTCCTACAATGAGCAGTTCTTC.

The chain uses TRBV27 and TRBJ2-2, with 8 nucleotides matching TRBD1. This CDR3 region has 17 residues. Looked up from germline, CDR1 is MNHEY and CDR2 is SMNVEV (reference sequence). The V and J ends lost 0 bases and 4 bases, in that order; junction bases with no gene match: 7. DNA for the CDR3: TGTGCCAGCAGTTTATCCTTCGGACAGGGTGGCACCGGGGAGCTGTTTTTT. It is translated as CASSLSFGQGGTGELFF.

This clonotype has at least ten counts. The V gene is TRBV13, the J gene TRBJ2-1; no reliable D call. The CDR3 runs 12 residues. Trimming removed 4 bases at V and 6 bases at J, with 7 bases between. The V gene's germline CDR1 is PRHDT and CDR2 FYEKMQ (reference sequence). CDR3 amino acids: CASSSFSNEQFF. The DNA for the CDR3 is TGTGCCAGCAGCTCATTTAGCAATGAGCAGTTCTTC.

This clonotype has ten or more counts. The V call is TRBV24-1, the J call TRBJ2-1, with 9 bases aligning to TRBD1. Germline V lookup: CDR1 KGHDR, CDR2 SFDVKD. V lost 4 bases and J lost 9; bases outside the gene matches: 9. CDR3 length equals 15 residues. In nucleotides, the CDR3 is TGTGCCACCAGTGACCCGACAGGGGGTGGAATTGAGCAGTTCTTC. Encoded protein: CATSDPTGGGIEQFF.

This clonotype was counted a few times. This CDR3 is CASSLSTPGGQPQHF. The CDR3, as DNA: TGTGCCAGCAGTTTATCCACCCCAGGAGGTCAGCCCCAGCATTTT. The V call is TRBV27, the J call TRBJ1-5, with D hard to call. The germline V gene has CDR1 MNHEY and CDR2 SMNVEV (reference sequence). This CDR3 is built from 15 residues. V was shortened by 0 bases and J by 6 bases, with 12 bases between the two germline ends.

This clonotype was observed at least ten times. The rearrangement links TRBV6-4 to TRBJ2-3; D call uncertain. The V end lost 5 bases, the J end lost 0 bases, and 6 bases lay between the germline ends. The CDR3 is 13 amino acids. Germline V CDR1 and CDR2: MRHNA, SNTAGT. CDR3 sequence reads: CASSRSSTDTQYF. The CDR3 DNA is TGTGCCAGCAGTAGGTCTAGCACAGATACGCAGTATTTT.

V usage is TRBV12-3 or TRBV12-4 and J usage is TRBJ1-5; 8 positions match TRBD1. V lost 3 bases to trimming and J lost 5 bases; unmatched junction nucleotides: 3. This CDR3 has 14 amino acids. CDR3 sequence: CASSLMDRDQPQHF. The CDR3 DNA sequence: TGTGCCAGCAGTTTGATGGACAGGGATCAGCCCCAGCATTTT.

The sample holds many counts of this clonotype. In nucleotides, the CDR3 is TGTGCCAGCAGCCAGGAAACTAGCGGGACCTACAATGAGCAGTTCTTC. Residues: CASSQETSGTYNEQFF. The chain uses TRBV4-2 and TRBJ2-1; 10 nucleotides line up with TRBD2. V was pared by 3 bases and J by 2 bases, with 4 bases of the junction left unmatched. The germline gives CDR1 LGHNA, CDR2 YNFKEQ. The CDR3 has 16 residues.

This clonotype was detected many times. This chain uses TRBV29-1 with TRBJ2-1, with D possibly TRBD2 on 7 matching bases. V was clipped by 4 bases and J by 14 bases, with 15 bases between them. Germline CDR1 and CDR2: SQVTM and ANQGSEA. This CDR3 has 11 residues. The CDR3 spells CSVVEGGSKFF. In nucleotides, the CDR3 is TGCAGCGTTGTGGAGGGGGGGAGCAAGTTCTTC.